This T cell receptor (beta chain) was obtained from a study of shared clonotypes between healthy human individuals. CD8 cells regarded as naive lacked CD45RO, were positively chosen for CCR7, and omitted terminally differentiated effector memory CD45RA+ cells. Notes on the study in general: Rarefaction revealed incomplete sorted-subset sequencing despite large depth. About 4.5% of naive CD4 clonotypes were common to a few donors.

On this clone itself: Its matching antigen is unknown.

The authors split each subset's genomic DNA evenly across several immunoSEQ plates. Sequencing was performed with immunoSEQ multiplex PCR; in TCRdb, only in-frame clones are kept and a portion is missing. The table shows roughly 600,000 clones, with 95% to 98% occurring only once. This receptor was taken from a young man in good health. The specimen was naive CD8+ T cells sorted from blood.

CDR3: CASSELKDLSYEQYF. The CDR3 DNA is TGTGCCAGCAGTGAGTTAAAAGATCTCTCCTACGAGCAGTACTTC. The chain has TRBV2 and TRBJ2-7, with D unresolved. Trimming stripped 3 bases from V and 0 bases from J, with 12 bases between. Germline CDR1 SNHLY, CDR2 FYNNEI. The CDR3 is made up of 15 amino acids.